The text below deals with one T cell receptor beta chain. The antigen is unknown. Other DNA sequences of this sample code for an identical CDR3. This record belongs to a study of shared clonotypes between healthy human individuals. Study at large: Researchers assigned three CD4 naive, three CD4 memory, two CD8 naive and one CD8 memory plate to each donor.

Study-wide results and caveats: Some naive CD4 clonotypes, roughly 4.7%, turned up in common across several donors. Rarefaction indicated that sorted-subset sequencing remained incomplete although depth was large.

It was at deep level that the assay was run. Clones were sequenced by immunoSEQ multiplex PCR, and TCRdb holds only the in-frame ones, with some missing. The top ten clones hold roughly 0.13% of a sample with some 2,000,000 clones, almost 96% of them seen once. Germline V CDR1 and CDR2: SGHRS, YFSETQ. The junction had 6 bases not matched to a gene; V was cut back by 5 bases and J by 7 bases. There are 14 residues in the CDR3. This chain uses TRBV5-1 with TRBJ1-6; 7 nucleotides align to TRBD1. The sequence derives from a man younger than 35 in good health. Input material: naive CD4+ T cells sorted from blood. The subset was: CD45RA+ positively selected. This CDR3 reads CASSPGTANSPLHF. CDR3 sequence (DNA): TGCGCCAGCAGTCCTGGGACAGCAAATTCACCCCTCCACTTT.